This section outlines one T cell receptor beta chain sequence together with its context. Its antigen remains unknown. The data derive from a study of molecular identifiers for immune sequencing clone quantification. Study overall: RNA, taken in replicates from 20,000 or 100,000 naive CD8 cells, was split five ways, with four sequenced. Study-level results: Clonotypes topping 20 RNA copies carried over 97% of effector molecules but under 1% of naive ones.

Generation of bulk TCR libraries relied on previously described methods and listed TCR primers. TCRdb reanalysed the PCR reads using MiXCR and keeps one entry per CDR3 protein. This sample has about 630,000 distinct CDR3 sequences, with around 25% found just once. V shed 2 bases and J shed 7 bases, with 15 bases lying between them. Germline CDR1 is SQVTM and CDR2 is ANQGSEA. The CDR3 loop spans 13 amino acids. This sequence was found in a human donor in good health. Some libraries in this study had Jurkat cell RNA spiked in. This rearrangement joins TRBV29-1 to TRBJ2-7; D remains unclear. Sequenced material: naive CD8+ T cells from blood, with Jurkat cell RNA spiked in. The subset denotes: FACS-sorted CD8+CD4-CCR7+CD45RA+ naive T cells. The DNA of the CDR3 is TGCAGCGTTGAAAGTGGTTCCTACAATGAGCAGTACTTC. Translated: CSVESGSYNEQYF.